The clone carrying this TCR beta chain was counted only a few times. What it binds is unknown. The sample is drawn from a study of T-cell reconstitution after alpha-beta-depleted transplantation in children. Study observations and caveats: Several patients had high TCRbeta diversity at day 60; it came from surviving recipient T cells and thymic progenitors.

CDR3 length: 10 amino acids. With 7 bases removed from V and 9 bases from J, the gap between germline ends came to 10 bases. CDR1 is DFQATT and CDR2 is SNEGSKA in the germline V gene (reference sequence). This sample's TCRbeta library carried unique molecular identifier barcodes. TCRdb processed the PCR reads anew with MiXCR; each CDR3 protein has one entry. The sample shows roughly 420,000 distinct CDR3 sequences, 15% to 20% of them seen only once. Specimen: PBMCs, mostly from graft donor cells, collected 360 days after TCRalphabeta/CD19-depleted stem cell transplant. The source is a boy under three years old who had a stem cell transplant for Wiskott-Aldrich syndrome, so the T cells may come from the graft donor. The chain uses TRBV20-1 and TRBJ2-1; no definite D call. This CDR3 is CSVQFTEQFF. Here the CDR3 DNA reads TGCAGTGTCCAATTCACTGAGCAGTTCTTC.